This TCR beta chain was captured in a study of PD-1 blockade in classical Hodgkin lymphoma. Findings and limits, study-wide: Compared with baseline, CD4+ but not CD8+ TCR diversity had risen significantly by C4D1.

Autologous stem cell transplantation was followed by relapse in every patient, and brentuximab vedotin exposure varied. Germline CDR1 reads LNHNV; CDR2 reads YYDKDF (reference sequence). This CDR3 is built from 14 residues. The ends lost 0 bases at V and 5 bases at J; junction bases unmatched: 2. Produced via immunoSEQ multiplex PCR; TCRdb's table is partial and in-frame only. This sample yields about 11,000 clones, of which almost 85% are seen a single time; nearly 5.5% belongs to the top ten. Comment on this clone: Its target is not known.

The gene calls are TRBV15 and TRBJ1-2; 8 bases line up with TRBD1. This sequence was found in a human donor with classical Hodgkin lymphoma. The material was peripheral blood mononuclear cells (PBMCs), obtained before the second cycle of nivolumab. The CDR3 sequence is CATSRDRTGYGYTF. DNA of the CDR3: TGTGCCACCAGCAGAGATCGGACAGGGTATGGCTACACCTTC.